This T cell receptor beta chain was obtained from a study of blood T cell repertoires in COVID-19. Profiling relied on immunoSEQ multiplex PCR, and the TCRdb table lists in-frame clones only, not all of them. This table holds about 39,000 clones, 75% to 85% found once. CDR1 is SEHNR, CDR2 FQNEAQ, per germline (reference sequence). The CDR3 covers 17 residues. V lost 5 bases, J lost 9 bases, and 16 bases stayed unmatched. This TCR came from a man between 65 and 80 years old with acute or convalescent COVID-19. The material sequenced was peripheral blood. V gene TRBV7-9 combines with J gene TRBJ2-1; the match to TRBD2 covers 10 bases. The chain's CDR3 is CASSPPPSGRGIGEQFF. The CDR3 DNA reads TGTGCCAGCAGCCCTCCCCCGAGCGGGAGGGGCATAGGTGAGCAGTTCTTC. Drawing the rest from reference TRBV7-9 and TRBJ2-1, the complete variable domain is DTGVSQNPRHKITKRGQNVTFRCDPISEHNRLYWYRQTLGQGPEFLTYFQNEAQLEKSRLLSDRFSAERPKGSFSTLEIQRTEQGDSAMYLCASSPPPSGRGIGEQFFGPGTRLTVL.